This T cell receptor (beta chain) comes out of a study of blood T cell repertoires in COVID-19. As for the study in general: The samples span acute and convalescent COVID-19 from the United States, Italy and Spain. PBMCs, B-cell-depleted T cells, or T cells provided the cDNA or gDNA that made up the material.

Original analysis: For nucleated cells, counts were estimated from reference gene primer amplification. Using immunoSEQ multiplex PCR, the repertoire was profiled, and TCRdb retains in-frame clones only, with some absent. That table gives V, J and clone size, and the DNA gave D and trimming. This table holds roughly 62,000 clones, around 90% found once. V was clipped by 8 bases and J by 0 bases; unmatched bases: 5. This CDR3 comprises 14 residues. Germline values: CDR1 KGHDR, CDR2 SFDVKD. Sequenced: peripheral blood. This receptor was obtained from a human donor with acute or convalescent COVID-19. The donor label of this sample is uncertain. The chain uses TRBV24-1 and TRBJ2-7, with 8 bases identical to TRBD2. The CDR3 sequence: CATKRSGSSYEQYF. The CDR3 nucleotides read TGTGCCACCAAGCGAAGCGGGAGCTCCTACGAGCAGTACTTC.